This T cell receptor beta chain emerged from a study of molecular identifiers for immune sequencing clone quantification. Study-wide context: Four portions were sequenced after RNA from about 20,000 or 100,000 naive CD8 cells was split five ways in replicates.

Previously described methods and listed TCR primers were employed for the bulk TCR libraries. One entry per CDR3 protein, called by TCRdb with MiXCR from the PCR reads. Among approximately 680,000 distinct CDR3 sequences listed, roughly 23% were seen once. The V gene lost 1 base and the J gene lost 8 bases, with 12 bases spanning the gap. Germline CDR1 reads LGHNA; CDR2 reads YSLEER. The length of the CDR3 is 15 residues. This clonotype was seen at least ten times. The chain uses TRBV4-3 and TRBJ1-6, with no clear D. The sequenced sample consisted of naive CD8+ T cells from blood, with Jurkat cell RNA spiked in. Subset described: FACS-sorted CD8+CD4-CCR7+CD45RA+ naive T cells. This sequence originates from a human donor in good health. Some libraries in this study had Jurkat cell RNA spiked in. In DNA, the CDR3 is TGCGCCAGCAGCCAAGGTCTAGTCGAGGATTCACCCCTCCACTTT. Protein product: CASSQGLVEDSPLHF.